Included here is one TCR beta chain sequence, with context. Its antigen is unknown. No quality values exist for individual bases; no much larger clone is one base distant. Preparation of the library involved PCR. Sequencing was performed on an Illumina HiSeq 2500. TCR library preparation used molecular barcoding, with unique molecular identifiers applied to normalize quantification of the TCRbeta repertoire. TCRdb took the public reads, trimmed them with fastp at Q25, ran MiXCR for clone calling and kept in-frame beta chains. Here each entry gathers all rows of one CDR3 protein and keeps the most common genes and DNA. This sample has around 580,000 distinct CDR3 sequences in its table, and 23% of those were observed once. Roughly 13% of the sample is in the top ten clones. Spanning cysteine to phenylalanine, the CDR3 consists of 16 amino acids. This entry keeps only the CDR3 DNA: 48 bases, framed from base 1. The germline V gene (reference sequence) sets CDR1 to LNHNV and CDR2 to YYDKDF. Germline trimming: 0 bases from V, 4 bases from J; junction bases outside gene matches: 7.

The data belong to a study of T-cell reconstitution after alpha-beta-depleted transplantation in children (dated by TCRdb to about 2016). For context, the study as a whole: The study quantitatively tracked T-cell immune reconstitution after TCRalphabeta/CD19-depleted allogeneic hematopoietic cell transplantation in children using TCR repertoire profiling. Here is what the overall study found, with its caveats: In some patients, the high TCRbeta diversity seen at day 60 was put down to recipient T cells and intrathymic progenitors that had survived conditioning. Over subsequent months, a decline in hyperexpanded clone frequencies was noted, and after one year, T-cell counts and TCRbeta diversity were mostly ascribed to newly produced T cells. Apparently early alphabetaT-cell count recovery about two months after transplant reportedly relied on only several hundred rapidly expanded clones derived from non-depleted graft cells.

The treatment or condition label, as the study defines it: allogeneic hematopoietic cell transplantation with graft depleted of TCRalphabeta T cells and CD19 B cells. Transplant recipients were children who received TCRalphabeta/CD19-depleted allogeneic hematopoietic cell grafts. This specimen was PBMCs, mostly from graft donor cells, taken 360 days after TCRalphabeta/CD19-depleted stem cell transplant. This clonotype was sampled from a boy in the first two years of life who had a stem cell transplant for acute myeloid leukemia, so the T cells may come from the graft donor. The chain is made from TRBV15 and TRBJ2-3; 7 bases in the junction line up with TRBD2. The CDR3 protein: CATSRDFAGVSDTQYF. The DNA is TGTGCCACCAGCAGAGATTTCGCGGGGGTCTCAGATACGCAGTATTTT.